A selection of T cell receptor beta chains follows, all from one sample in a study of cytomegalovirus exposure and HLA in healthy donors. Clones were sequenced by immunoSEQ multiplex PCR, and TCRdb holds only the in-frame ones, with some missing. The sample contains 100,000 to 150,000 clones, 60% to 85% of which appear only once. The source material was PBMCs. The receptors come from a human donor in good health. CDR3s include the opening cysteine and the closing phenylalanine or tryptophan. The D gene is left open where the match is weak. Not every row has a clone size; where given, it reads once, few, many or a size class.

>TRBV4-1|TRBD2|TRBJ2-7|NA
TGCGCCAGCAGTCAAGCGGGGGGCGACGAGCAGTACTTC
CASSQAGGDEQYF
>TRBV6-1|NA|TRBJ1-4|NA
TGTGCCAGCAGTGCTACAGGGTTTAATGAAAAACTGTTTTTT
CASSATGFNEKLFF
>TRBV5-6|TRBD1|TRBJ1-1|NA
TGTGCCAGCAGCGCCGGGACAGGGTCAGCTTTCTTT
CASSAGTGSAFF
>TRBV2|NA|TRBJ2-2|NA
TGTGCCAGCCGTTCTCAGGGTAACACCGGGGAGCTGTTTTTT
CASRSQGNTGELFF
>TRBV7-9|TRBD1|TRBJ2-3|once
TGTGCCAGCAGCTTGTGGGACAGTATGTCTAGCACAGATACGCAGTATTTT
CASSLWDSMSSTDTQYF
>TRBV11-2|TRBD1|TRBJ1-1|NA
TGTGCCAGCAGCCAATGGACAGGGTTGGCCACTGAAGCTTTCTTT
CASSQWTGLATEAFF
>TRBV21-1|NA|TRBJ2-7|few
TGTGCCAGCAGCAAGCGGGACCGCTACGAGCAGTACTTC
CASSKRDRYEQYF
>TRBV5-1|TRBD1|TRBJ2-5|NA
TGCGCCAGCAGCTTGGCGGGACAGATACAAGAGACCCAGTACTTC
CASSLAGQIQETQYF
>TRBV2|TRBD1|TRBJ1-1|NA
TGTGCCAGCAGCCCGGACAGGGCTGCAGCTTTCTTT
CASSPDRAAAFF
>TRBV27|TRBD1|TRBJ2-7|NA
TGTGCCAGCAGTTTTGGGGACAGCTCCTACGAGCAGTACTTC
CASSFGDSSYEQYF
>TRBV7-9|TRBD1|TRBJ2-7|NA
TGTGCCAGCAGCTGGACAGGAAGATCCTACGAGCAGTACTTC
CASSWTGRSYEQYF
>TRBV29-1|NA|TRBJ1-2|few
TGCAGCGTTGACTGGGAGGGTGGCTACACCTTC
CSVDWEGGYTF
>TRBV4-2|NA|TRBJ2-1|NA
TGTGCCAGCAGCCGCAGTAACGGGGATAACTACAATGAGCAGTTCTTC
CASSRSNGDNYNEQFF
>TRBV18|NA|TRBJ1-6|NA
TGTGCCAGCTCATTCACACGGGATAATTCACCCCTCCACTTT
CASSFTRDNSPLHF
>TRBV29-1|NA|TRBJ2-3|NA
TGCAGCGTATGTCCAGGCGGGGTTAGCCCAGATACGCAGTATTTT
CSVCPGGVSPDTQYF
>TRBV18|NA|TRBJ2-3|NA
TGTGCCAGCTCAGCCAACGATGGGGGCGCAGATACGCAGTATTTT
CASSANDGGADTQYF
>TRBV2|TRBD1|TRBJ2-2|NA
TGTGCCAGCAGTAAAAGGACAGGCCGACAAAACACCGGGGAGCTGTTTTTT
CASSKRTGRQNTGELFF
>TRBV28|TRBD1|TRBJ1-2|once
TGTGCCAGCACCGTAGGACAGGCTATCTATGGCTACACCTTC
CASTVGQAIYGYTF
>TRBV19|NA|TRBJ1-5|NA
TGTGCCACAAATTTGGAGGGCAGCCAGCCCCAGCATTTT
CATNLEGSQPQHF
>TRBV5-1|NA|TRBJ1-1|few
TGCGCCAGCAGCTTGCCCGGGAACACTGAAGCTTTCTTT
CASSLPGNTEAFF
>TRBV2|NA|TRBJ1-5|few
TGTGCCAGCAATCGCGGGGCTAGGGGACAGCCCCAGCATTTT
CASNRGARGQPQHF
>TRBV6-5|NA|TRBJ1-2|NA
TGTGCCAGCTCAAAGCCAGGGAACTATGGCTACACCTTC
CASSKPGNYGYTF
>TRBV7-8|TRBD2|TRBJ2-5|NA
TGTGCCAGCAGTGGGGGGGGGACGAGAACTCAAGAGACCCAGTACTTC
CASSGGGTRTQETQYF
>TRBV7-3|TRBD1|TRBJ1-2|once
TGTGCCAGCAGCTTCGACAGGGACTATGGCTACACCTTC
CASSFDRDYGYTF
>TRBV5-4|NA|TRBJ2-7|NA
TGTGCCAGCAGCTTGGGTGGACAGAGGCCATACGAGCAGTACTTC
CASSLGGQRPYEQYF
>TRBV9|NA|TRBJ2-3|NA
TGTGCCAGCAGCGTAGCTATTGTCACAGATACGCAGTATTTT
CASSVAIVTDTQYF
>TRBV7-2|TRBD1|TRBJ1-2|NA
TGTGCCAGCAGCCTCAGGGACAGTAAAGGCTACACCTTC
CASSLRDSKGYTF
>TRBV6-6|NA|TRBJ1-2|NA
TGTGCCAGCAGTTTCCCACCTCAGGGGTGGGATGGCTACACCTTC
CASSFPPQGWDGYTF
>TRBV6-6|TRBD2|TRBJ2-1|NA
TGCGCCAGCAGTCCCGGGGGGGCGGGAAATGAGCAGTTCTTC
CASSPGGAGNEQFF
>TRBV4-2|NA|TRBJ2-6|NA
TGTGCCAGCAGCCAGGAGTTATCTGGGGCCAACGTCCTGACTTTC
CASSQELSGANVLTF
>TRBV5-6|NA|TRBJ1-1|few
TGTGCCAGCAGCTTGTATGGCAGGATTAACGCTGAAGCTTTCTTT
CASSLYGRINAEAFF
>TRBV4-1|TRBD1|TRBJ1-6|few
TGCGCCAGCAGCCAAGATGATAGGACAGGGGACTATAATTCACCCCTCCACTTT
CASSQDDRTGDYNSPLHF
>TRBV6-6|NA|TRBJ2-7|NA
TGTGCCAGCAGCAGATCCCAGGACAGCTCCTACGAGCAGTACTTC
CASSRSQDSSYEQYF
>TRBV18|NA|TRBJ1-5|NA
TGTGCCAGCTCACCCTACGGAACAGCTAGCAATCAGCCCCAGCATTTT
CASSPYGTASNQPQHF
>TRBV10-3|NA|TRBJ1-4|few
TGTGCCATCAGTGGATCAGGGGAAAAACTGTTTTTT
CAISGSGEKLFF
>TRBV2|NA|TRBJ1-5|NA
TGTGCCAGCAGTGAAGAGTCCAGGCAACGGCAGCCCCAGCATTTT
CASSEESRQRQPQHF
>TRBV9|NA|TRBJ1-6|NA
TGTGCCAGCGCTTTTGGTCCACGAGGAGACGGGAATTCACCCCTCCACTTT
CASAFGPRGDGNSPLHF
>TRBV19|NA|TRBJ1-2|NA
TGTGCCAGTCATATGCGACAGACCGACTATGGCTACACCTTC
CASHMRQTDYGYTF
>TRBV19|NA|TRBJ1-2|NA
TGTGCCAGTAGTATTGGTCAGGGCCGCGAAGGCTACACCTTC
CASSIGQGREGYTF
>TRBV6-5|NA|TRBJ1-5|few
TGTGCCAGCAGGGGAGGGACATTTCAGCCCCAGCATTTT
CASRGGTFQPQHF
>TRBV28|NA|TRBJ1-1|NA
TGTGCCACCTCGATCTGGCAAATGAACACTGAAGCTTTCTTT
CATSIWQMNTEAFF
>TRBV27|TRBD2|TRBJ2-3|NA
TGTGCCAGCAGGCTAGCGGGGGGGCCTACAGATACGCAGTATTTT
CASRLAGGPTDTQYF
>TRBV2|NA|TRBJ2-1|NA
TGTGCCAGCAGCGGGGGACCCTCCTACAATGAGCAGTTCTTC
CASSGGPSYNEQFF
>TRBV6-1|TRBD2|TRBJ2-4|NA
TGTGCCAGCAGCGCCTGGGCGGGAGAGGAAAACATTCAGTACTTC
CASSAWAGEENIQYF
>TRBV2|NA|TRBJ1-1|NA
TGTGCCAGTTTAAACACTGAAGCTTTCTTT
CASLNTEAFF
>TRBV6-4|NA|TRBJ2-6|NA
TGTGCCAGCAGTGACTCGTTGGCAGGGTTTGGGGCCAACGTCCTGACTTTC
CASSDSLAGFGANVLTF
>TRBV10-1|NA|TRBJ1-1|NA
TGCGCCAGCAGTGAGTCGAAGGGGATGAACACTGAAGCTTTCTTT
CASSESKGMNTEAFF
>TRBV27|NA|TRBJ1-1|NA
TGTGCCAGCAGAACCGGGAACACTGAAGCTTTCTTT
CASRTGNTEAFF
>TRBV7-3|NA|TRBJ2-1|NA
TGTGCCAGCAGCTTGGCGGGGCAAGGTGAGCAGTTCTTC
CASSLAGQGEQFF
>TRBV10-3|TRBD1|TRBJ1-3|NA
TGTGCCATCGAGGACAGGGGGCAAGTTCACTCTGGAAACACCATATATTTT
CAIEDRGQVHSGNTIYF
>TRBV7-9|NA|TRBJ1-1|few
TGTGCCAGCAGCTTAGTGGGAGGAGGCACTGAAGCTTTCTTT
CASSLVGGGTEAFF
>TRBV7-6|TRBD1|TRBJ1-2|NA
TGTGCCAGCAGCTTAGTCACAGGGGGCGCAGACTATGGCTACACCTTC
CASSLVTGGADYGYTF
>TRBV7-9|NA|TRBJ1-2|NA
TGTGCCAGCAGCTTAATTTTAGATACGTCGGAGGGGTATGGCTACACCTTC
CASSLILDTSEGYGYTF
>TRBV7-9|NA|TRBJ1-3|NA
TGTGCCAGCAGCTTAGCAATCTCGGGAAACACCATATATTTT
CASSLAISGNTIYF
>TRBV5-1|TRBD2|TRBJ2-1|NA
TGCGCCAGCAGCTTGTCAGGGACTAGTGAATTCAATGAGCAGTTCTTC
CASSLSGTSEFNEQFF